These 6 T cell receptor beta chains share one sample of origin, sequenced in a study of blood T cell repertoires in COVID-19. The protocol was immunoSEQ multiplex PCR, while the TCRdb copy is restricted to in-frame clones and leaves out a portion. Here the sample spans nearly 350,000 clones, around four fifths being singletons. Sample: peripheral blood. Source of these receptors: a man aged 30-40 years with active or convalescent COVID-19.

The chain uses TRBV2 and TRBJ2-3; TRBD2 matches at 7 bases. The CDR3 has 12 residues. V trimming: 3 bases; J trimming: 6 bases; junction bases outside the gene matches: 0. Germline V gives CDR1 SNHLY, CDR2 FYNNEI. DNA of the CDR3: TGTGCCAGCAGTGACGGGGGGGATACGCAGTATTTT. Its translation is CASSDGGDTQYF.

The rearrangement uses TRBV15 and TRBJ2-3, with 7 bases matching TRBD2. Germline lookup yields CDR1 LNHNV and CDR2 YYDKDF (reference sequence). Trimming at V came to 1 base and at J to 1 base, leaving 11 bases not matched to a gene. The CDR3 loop spans 18 amino acids. The CDR3 loop is CATSRVAGDGQGTDTQYF. The CDR3 region has the DNA TGTGCCACCAGCAGAGTGGCGGGAGATGGGCAGGGCACAGATACGCAGTATTTT.

The chain has TRBV24-1 and TRBJ1-1; TRBD1 agrees at 7 bases. V gave up 6 bases and J gave up 1 base; unmatched junction bases: 1. The CDR3 sequence is 13 residues long. CDR1 and CDR2 (germline): KGHDR, SFDVKD. Here the CDR3 DNA reads TGTGCCACCAGTAAGGGGGCGAACACTGAAGCTTTCTTT. It yields the protein CATSKGANTEAFF.

This clone has only one observation. In DNA, the CDR3 is TGTGCCAGCAGCTTACAATCTGGGGCCAACGTCCTGACTTTC. This encodes CASSLQSGANVLTF. The chain combines TRBV7-2 with TRBJ2-6; D unclear. Germline V CDR1 and CDR2: SGHTA, FQGNSA. This CDR3 has 14 residues. The germline V and J ends were trimmed by 2 bases and 1 base, with 3 bases remaining between them.

The chain recombines TRBV4-1 with TRBJ2-7, with 14 nucleotides matching TRBD2. CDR1 is MGHRA and CDR2 is YSYEKL in the germline V gene. V dropped 5 bases and J dropped 7; count of bases not matched to a gene: 7. The length of the CDR3 is 15 residues. The CDR3 region is CASSYGLAGGREQYF. In nucleotides, the CDR3 is TGCGCCAGCAGCTACGGACTAGCGGGAGGAAGAGAGCAGTACTTC.

This chain connects TRBV30 to TRBJ1-4; D possibly corresponds to TRBD1 (6 bases). V dropped 3 bases and J dropped 6 bases, with 11 bases sitting between them. CDR3 size: 13 residues. Germline loops: CDR1 GTSNPN, CDR2 SVGIG (reference sequence). In nucleotides, the CDR3 is TGTGCCTGGAGAGGCCCAGGGGATGAAAAACTGTTTTTT. Amino acid sequence: CAWRGPGDEKLFF.